Listed below are T cell receptor beta chains from one sample, sequenced in a study of blood T cell repertoires in COVID-19. The data were produced by immunoSEQ multiplex PCR, yet TCRdb's version contains in-frame clones alone and is incomplete. The table records 150,000 to 200,000 clones, roughly 83% of them present only once. Source material: PBMCs or T cells enriched from blood (not recorded which). Every receptor here comes from a man aged 65-85 years who had been exposed to COVID-19. The CDR3 runs from the conserved cysteine through the conserved F or W. D genes are given only for firm matches. Clone size, where shown, is once, few, many, or a class for clones that have expanded.

d_gene,v_gene,abundance,j_gene,len,CDR3aa,CDR3nt
TRBD1,TRBV6-6,-,TRBJ1-5,14,CASGGQQVNQPQHF,TGTGCCAGCGGGGGACAGCAAGTGAATCAGCCCCAGCATTTT
-,TRBV6-1,-,TRBJ1-5,15,CASSEGAQGNQPQHF,TGTGCCAGCAGTGAAGGGGCCCAGGGCAATCAGCCCCAGCATTTT
TRBD2,TRBV7-2,-,TRBJ2-1,15,CASSLAASGYNEQFF,TGTGCCAGCAGCTTAGCCGCTAGCGGCTACAATGAGCAGTTCTTC
-,TRBV21-1,-,TRBJ1-2,15,CASRSTGGNVYGYTF,TGTGCCAGCAGATCGACAGGGGGGAATGTCTATGGCTACACCTTC
-,TRBV19,-,TRBJ2-1,14,CASSMHREINEQFF,TGTGCCAGTAGTATGCACAGGGAAATCAATGAGCAGTTCTTC
-,TRBV30,-,TRBJ1-1,13,CAWSSSWNTEAFF,TGTGCCTGGAGTTCCTCCTGGAACACTGAAGCTTTCTTT
-,TRBV4-2,-,TRBJ2-3,13,CASSQGTEDTQYF,TGTGCCAGCAGCCAAGGGACAGAAGATACGCAGTATTTT
-,TRBV11-2,-,TRBJ2-7,13,CASSFEAGSEQYF,TGTGCCAGCAGCTTTGAGGCGGGTTCCGAGCAGTACTTC
-,TRBV15,once,TRBJ2-1,15,CATSSLSRPSGEQFF,TGTGCCACCAGCAGCCTATCCCGGCCTTCAGGGGAGCAGTTCTTC
-,TRBV19,-,TRBJ1-3,14,CASSNADSGNTIYF,TGTGCCAGTAGTAACGCAGACTCTGGAAACACCATATATTTT
-,TRBV6-2/TRBV6-3,-,TRBJ2-7,16,CASSYPKTLPSYEQYF,TGTGCCAGCAGTTATCCCAAGACTCTACCAAGTTACGAGCAGTACTTC
TRBD2,TRBV15,once,TRBJ2-1,14,CATSIAGGGDEQFF,TGTGCCACCAGCATCGCGGGGGGGGGCGATGAGCAGTTCTTC
-,TRBV6-2/TRBV6-3,-,TRBJ2-1,15,CASSYLRSSYNEQFF,TGTGCCAGCAGTTACTTGCGGTCCTCCTACAATGAGCAGTTCTTC
TRBD1,TRBV7-9,-,TRBJ1-1,14,CASSPPGGYSEAFF,TGTGCCAGCAGCCCTCCAGGGGGCTATAGTGAAGCTTTCTTT
TRBD2,TRBV7-2,-,TRBJ2-1,17,CASSLASTSGIVYEQFF,TGTGCCAGCAGCTTAGCTTCAACTAGCGGGATAGTATATGAGCAGTTCTTC
-,TRBV27,-,TRBJ2-2,14,CASSDTWDTGELFF,TGTGCCAGCAGTGACACGTGGGACACCGGGGAGCTGTTTTTT
TRBD1,TRBV29-1,once,TRBJ2-7,14,CSVEDQGTGDEQYF,TGCAGCGTTGAAGATCAGGGGACAGGGGACGAGCAGTACTTC
-,TRBV6-6,-,TRBJ2-1,15,CASSYSGTSNNEQFF,TGTGCCAGCAGTTACTCCGGGACTTCTAACAATGAGCAGTTCTTC
-,TRBV5-5,-,TRBJ2-5,15,CASSLYREFQETQYF,TGTGCCAGCAGCTTGTACAGGGAATTTCAAGAGACCCAGTACTTC
-,TRBV19,-,TRBJ2-3,16,CASSMDFPSSTDTQYF,TGTGCCAGTAGTATGGACTTTCCCTCTAGCACAGATACGCAGTATTTT
-,TRBV21-1,-,TRBJ1-6,15,CASSLGQGENSPLHF,TGTGCCAGCAGCCTAGGACAGGGGGAAAATTCACCCCTCCACTTT
TRBD1,TRBV27,once,TRBJ2-4,13,CASRGTAKNIQYF,TGTGCCAGCAGAGGGACAGCAAAAAACATTCAGTACTTC
TRBD2,TRBV24-1,-,TRBJ2-1,17,CATSERSGGRPYNEQFF,TGTGCCACCAGTGAAAGGTCCGGCGGGAGACCCTACAATGAGCAGTTCTTC
TRBD1,TRBV5-1,-,TRBJ2-2,15,CASSPDRGDTGELFF,TGCGCCAGCAGCCCAGACAGGGGGGACACCGGGGAGCTGTTTTTT
-,TRBV5-5,-,TRBJ2-7,13,CASSLVLAHEQYF,TGTGCCAGCAGCTTGGTTCTAGCACACGAGCAGTACTTC
-,TRBV19,-,TRBJ2-6,19,CASRGEEANAVSGANVLTF,TGTGCCAGTCGAGGAGAAGAGGCCAACGCCGTCTCTGGGGCCAACGTCCTGACTTTC
-,TRBV4-1,few,TRBJ1-1,13,CASSRQVNTEAFF,TGCGCCAGCAGCCGACAGGTGAACACTGAAGCTTTCTTT
TRBD2,TRBV6-1,-,TRBJ2-2,16,CASSGLASTNTGELFF,TGTGCCAGCAGTGGACTAGCCTCGACGAACACCGGGGAGCTGTTTTTT
-,TRBV7-2,-,TRBJ2-7,14,CASSPSLQGYEQYF,TGTGCCAGCAGCCCGAGCCTTCAGGGCTACGAGCAGTACTTC
-,TRBV4-3,-,TRBJ1-2,14,CASSQDMRGSGYTF,TGCGCCAGCAGCCAAGATATGCGGGGGTCTGGCTACACCTTC
TRBD1,TRBV2,-,TRBJ1-6,14,CASRRDRVNSPLHF,TGTGCCAGCAGAAGGGACAGGGTTAATTCACCCCTCCACTTT
-,TRBV5-6,-,TRBJ1-1,16,CASSLARADSTTEAFF,TGTGCCAGCAGCTTGGCCAGGGCTGACTCCACCACTGAAGCTTTCTTT
-,TRBV15,-,TRBJ2-1,14,CATSRGDKNNEQFF,TGTGCCACCAGCAGAGGGGACAAAAACAATGAGCAGTTCTTC